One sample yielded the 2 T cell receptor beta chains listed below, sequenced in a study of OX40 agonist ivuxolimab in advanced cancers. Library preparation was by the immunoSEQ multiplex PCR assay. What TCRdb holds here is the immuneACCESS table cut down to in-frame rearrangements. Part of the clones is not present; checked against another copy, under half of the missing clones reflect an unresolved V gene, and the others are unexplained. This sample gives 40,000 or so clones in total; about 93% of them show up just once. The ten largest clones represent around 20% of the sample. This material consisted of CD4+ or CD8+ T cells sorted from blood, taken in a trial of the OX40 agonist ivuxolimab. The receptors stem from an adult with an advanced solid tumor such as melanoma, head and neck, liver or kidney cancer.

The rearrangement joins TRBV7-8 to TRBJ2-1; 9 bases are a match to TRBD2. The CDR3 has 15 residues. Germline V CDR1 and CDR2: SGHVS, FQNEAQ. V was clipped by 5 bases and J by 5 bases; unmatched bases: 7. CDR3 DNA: TGTGCCAGCAGCCCTAAGACTAGCGGAAACAATGAGCAGTTCTTC. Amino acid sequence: CASSPKTSGNNEQFF.

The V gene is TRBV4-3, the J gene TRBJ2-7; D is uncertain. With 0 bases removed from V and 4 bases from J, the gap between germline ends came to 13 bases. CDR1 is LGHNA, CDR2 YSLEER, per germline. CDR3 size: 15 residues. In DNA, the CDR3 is TGCGCCAGCAGCCAAGATTCAGGACCTTTGTACGAGCAGTACTTC. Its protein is CASSQDSGPLYEQYF.